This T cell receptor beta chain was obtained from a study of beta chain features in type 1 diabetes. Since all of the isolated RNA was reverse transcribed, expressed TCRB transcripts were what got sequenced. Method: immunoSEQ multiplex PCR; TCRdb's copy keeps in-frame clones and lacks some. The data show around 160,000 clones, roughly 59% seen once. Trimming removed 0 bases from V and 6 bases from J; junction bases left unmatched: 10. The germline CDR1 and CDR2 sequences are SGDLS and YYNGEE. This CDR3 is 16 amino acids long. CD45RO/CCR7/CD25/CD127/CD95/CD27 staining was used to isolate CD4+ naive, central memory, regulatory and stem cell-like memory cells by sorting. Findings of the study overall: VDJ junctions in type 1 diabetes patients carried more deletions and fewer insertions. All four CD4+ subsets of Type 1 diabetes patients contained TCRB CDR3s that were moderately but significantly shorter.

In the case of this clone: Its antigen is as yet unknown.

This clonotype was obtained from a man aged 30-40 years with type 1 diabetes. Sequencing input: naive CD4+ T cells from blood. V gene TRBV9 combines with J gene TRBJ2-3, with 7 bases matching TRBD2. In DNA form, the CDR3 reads TGTGCCAGCAGCGTAGGCCCCTCGCGGGGGTTCGATACGCAGTATTTT. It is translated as CASSVGPSRGFDTQYF.